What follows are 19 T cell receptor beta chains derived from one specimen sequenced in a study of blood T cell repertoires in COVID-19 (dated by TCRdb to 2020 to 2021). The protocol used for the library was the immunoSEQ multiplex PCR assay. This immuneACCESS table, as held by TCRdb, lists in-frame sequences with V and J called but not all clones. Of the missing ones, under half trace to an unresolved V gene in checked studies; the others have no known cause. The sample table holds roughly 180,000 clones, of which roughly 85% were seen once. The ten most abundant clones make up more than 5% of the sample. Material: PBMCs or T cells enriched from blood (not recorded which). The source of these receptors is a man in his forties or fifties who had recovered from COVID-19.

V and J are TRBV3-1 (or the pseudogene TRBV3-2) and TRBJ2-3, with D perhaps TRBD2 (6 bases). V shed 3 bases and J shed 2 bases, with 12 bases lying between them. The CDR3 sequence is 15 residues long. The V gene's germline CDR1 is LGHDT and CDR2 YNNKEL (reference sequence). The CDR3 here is CASSHRDSSTDTQYF. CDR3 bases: TGTGCCAGCAGCCATCGGGACTCATCCACAGATACGCAGTATTTT.

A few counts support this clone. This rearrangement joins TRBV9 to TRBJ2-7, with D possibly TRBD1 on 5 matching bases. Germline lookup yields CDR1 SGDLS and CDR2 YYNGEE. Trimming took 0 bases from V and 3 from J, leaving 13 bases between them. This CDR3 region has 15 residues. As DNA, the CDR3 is TGTGCCAGCAGCGTAGGTTGGGGCCCCGTCTACGAGCAGTACTTC. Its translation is CASSVGWGPVYEQYF.

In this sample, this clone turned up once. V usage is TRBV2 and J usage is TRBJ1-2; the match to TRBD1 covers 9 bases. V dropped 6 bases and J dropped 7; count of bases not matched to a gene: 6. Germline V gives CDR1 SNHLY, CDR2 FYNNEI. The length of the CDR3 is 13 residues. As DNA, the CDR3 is TGTGCCAGCAGCTTGACAGGGGGTGGTGGCTACACCTTC. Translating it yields CASSLTGGGGYTF.

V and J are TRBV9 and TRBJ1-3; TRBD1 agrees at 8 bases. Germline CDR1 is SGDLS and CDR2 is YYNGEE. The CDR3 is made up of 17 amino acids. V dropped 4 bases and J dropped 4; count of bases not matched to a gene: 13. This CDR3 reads CASSPSPWTGSGNTIYF. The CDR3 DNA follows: TGTGCCAGCAGCCCATCCCCGTGGACAGGGTCCGGAAACACCATATATTTT.

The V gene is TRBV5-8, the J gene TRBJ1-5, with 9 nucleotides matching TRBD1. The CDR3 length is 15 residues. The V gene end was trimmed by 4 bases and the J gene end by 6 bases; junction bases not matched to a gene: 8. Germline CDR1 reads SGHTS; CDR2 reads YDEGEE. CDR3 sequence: CASSLGQGRAQPQHF. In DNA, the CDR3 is TGTGCCAGCAGCCTCGGACAGGGGAGGGCTCAGCCCCAGCATTTT.

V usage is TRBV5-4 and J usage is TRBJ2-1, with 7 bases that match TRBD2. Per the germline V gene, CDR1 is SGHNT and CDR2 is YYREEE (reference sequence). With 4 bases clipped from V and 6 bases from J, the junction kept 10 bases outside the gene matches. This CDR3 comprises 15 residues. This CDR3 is CASSRAGGDGNEQFF. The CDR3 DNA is TGTGCCAGCAGCCGGGCTGGGGGGGACGGCAATGAGCAGTTCTTC.

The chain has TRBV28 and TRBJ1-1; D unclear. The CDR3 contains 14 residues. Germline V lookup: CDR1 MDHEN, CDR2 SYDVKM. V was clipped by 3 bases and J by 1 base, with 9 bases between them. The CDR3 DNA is TGTGCCAGCAGTTTCACCAGGCCGAACACTGAAGCTTTCTTT. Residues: CASSFTRPNTEAFF.

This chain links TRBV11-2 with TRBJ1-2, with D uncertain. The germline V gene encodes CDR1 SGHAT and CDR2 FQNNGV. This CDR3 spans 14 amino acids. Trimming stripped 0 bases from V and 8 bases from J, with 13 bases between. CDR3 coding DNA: TGTGCCAGCAGCTTAGATAACCGACCCGGGGGCTACACCTTC. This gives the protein CASSLDNRPGGYTF. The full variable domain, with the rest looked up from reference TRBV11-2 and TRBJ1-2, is EAGVAQSPRYKIIEKRQSVAFWCNPISGHATLYWYQQILGQGPKLLIQFQNNGVVDDSQLPKDRFSAERLKGVDSTLKIQPAKLEDSAVYLCASSLDNRPGGYTFGSGTRLTVV.

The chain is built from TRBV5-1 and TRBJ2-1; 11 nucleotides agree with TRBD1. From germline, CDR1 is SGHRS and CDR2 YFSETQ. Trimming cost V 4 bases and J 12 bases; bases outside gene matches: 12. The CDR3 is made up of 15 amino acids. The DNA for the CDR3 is TGCGCCAGCAGCCTCGGACAGGGGGCTATGGCTGGGCAGTTCTTC. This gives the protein CASSLGQGAMAGQFF.

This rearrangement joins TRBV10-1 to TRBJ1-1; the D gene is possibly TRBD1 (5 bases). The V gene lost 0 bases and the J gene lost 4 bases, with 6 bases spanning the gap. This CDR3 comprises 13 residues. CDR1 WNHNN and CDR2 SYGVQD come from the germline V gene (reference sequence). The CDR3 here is CASSESTVTEAFF. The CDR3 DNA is TGCGCCAGCAGTGAGTCGACAGTCACTGAAGCTTTCTTT.

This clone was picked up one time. This chain's CDR3 is CASSQGDRPRDNEQFF. The CDR3, as DNA: TGTGCCAGCAGCCAAGGCGACAGACCAAGGGACAATGAGCAGTTCTTC. The rearrangement joins TRBV3-1 (or the pseudogene TRBV3-2) to TRBJ2-1, with D perhaps TRBD1 (5 bases). Germline values: CDR1 LGHDT, CDR2 YNNKEL (reference sequence). V lost 1 base, J lost 5 bases, and 15 bases lay in between. This CDR3 is built from 16 residues.

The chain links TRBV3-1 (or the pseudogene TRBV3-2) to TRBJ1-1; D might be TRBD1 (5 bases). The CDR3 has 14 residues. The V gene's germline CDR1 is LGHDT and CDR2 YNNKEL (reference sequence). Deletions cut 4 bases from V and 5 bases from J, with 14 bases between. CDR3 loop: CASSLRGQGTEAFF. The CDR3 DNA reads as TGTGCCAGCAGCCTCCGAGGACAAGGTACTGAAGCTTTCTTT.

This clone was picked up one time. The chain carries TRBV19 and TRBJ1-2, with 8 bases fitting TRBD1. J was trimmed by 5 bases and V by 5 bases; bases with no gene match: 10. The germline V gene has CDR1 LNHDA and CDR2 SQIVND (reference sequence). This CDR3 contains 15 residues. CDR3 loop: CASSPQDRVQYGYTF. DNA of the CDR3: TGTGCCAGTAGTCCCCAGGACAGGGTCCAATATGGCTACACCTTC.

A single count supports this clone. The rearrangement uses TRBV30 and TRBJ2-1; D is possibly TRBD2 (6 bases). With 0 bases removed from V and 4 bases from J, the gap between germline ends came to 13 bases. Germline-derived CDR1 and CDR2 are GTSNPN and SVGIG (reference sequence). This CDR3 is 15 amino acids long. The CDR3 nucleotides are TGTGCCTGGAGTGTACTCGCGGGAAAGTACAATGAGCAGTTCTTC. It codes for CAWSVLAGKYNEQFF.

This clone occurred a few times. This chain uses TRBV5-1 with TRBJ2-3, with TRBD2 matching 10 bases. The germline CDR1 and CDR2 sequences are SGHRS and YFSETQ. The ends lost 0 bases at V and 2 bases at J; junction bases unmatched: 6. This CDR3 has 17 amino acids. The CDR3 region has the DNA TGCGCCAGCAGCTTGGCCCCAGCGGGGGGGCCCACAGATACGCAGTATTTT. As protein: CASSLAPAGGPTDTQYF.

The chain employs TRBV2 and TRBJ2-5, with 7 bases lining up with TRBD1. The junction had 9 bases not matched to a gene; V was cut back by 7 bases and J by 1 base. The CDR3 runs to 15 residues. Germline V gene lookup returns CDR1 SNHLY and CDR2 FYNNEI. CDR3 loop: CASTSLGQFQETQYF. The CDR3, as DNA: TGTGCCAGCACCTCTCTGGGACAGTTCCAAGAGACCCAGTACTTC. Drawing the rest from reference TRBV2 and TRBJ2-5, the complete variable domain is EPEVTQTPSHQVTQMGQEVILRCVPISNHLYFYWYRQILGQKVEFLVSFYNNEISEKSEIFDDQFSVERPDGSNFTLKIRSTKLEDSAMYFCASTSLGQFQETQYFGPGTRLLVL.

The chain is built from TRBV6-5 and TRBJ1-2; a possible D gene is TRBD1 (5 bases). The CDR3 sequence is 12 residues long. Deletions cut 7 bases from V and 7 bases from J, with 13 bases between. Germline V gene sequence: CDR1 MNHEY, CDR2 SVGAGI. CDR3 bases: TGTGCCAGCACCATCTTAGGGGCTGGCTACACCTTC. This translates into CASTILGAGYTF.

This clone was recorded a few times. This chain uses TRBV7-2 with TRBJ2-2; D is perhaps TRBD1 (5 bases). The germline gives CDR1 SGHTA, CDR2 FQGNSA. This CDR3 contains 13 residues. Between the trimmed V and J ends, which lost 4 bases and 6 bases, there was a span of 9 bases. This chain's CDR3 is CASSSRVSGELFF. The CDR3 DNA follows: TGTGCCAGCAGCTCCAGGGTTTCCGGGGAGCTGTTTTTT. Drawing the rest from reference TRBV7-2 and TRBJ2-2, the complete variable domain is GAGVSQSPSNKVTEKGKDVELRCDPISGHTALYWYRQSLGQGLEFLIYFQGNSAPDKSGLPSDRFSAERTGGSVSTLTIQRTQQEDSAVYLCASSSRVSGELFFGEGSRLTVL.

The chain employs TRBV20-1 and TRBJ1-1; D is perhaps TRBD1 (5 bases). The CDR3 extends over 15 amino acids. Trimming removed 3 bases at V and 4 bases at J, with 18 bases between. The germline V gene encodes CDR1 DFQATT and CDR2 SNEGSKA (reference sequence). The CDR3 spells CSASGEKGLSTEAFF. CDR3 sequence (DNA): TGCAGTGCTAGTGGGGAAAAGGGGCTAAGCACTGAAGCTTTCTTT.